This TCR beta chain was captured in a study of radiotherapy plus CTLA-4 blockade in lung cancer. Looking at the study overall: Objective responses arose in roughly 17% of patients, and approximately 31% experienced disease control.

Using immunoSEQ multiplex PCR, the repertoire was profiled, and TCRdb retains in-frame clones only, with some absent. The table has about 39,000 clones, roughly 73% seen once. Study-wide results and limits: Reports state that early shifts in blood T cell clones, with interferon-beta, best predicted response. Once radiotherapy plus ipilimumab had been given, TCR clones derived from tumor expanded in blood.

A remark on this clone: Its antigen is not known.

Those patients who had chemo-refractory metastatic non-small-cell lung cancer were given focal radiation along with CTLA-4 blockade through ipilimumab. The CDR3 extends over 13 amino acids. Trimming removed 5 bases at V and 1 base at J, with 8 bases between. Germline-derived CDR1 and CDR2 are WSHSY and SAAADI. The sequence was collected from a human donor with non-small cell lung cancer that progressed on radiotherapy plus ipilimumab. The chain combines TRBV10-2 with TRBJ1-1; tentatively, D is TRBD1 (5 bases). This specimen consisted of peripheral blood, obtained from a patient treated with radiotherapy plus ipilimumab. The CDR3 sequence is CASSLTGNTEAFF. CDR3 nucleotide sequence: TGCGCCAGCAGTTTAACAGGGAACACTGAAGCTTTCTTT.